One sample yielded the 20 T cell receptor beta chains listed below, sequenced in a study of Graves' ophthalmopathy and Graves' hyperthyroidism. The authors amplified TCR beta CDR3 regions, and they did so from RNA transcripts for repertoire sequencing. The workflow started with a first-round RT-PCR run with HTBI primers and then moved on to a second-round multiplex PCR. MiXCR was run by TCRdb on the multiplex PCR reads, yielding one entry per CDR3 protein. The data contain 1 million to 1.3 million distinct CDR3 sequences, roughly two fifths of them singletons. The material sequenced was peripheral blood or thyroid tissue (not recorded which). Receptors originate from an adult man with Graves' hyperthyroidism.

This clonotype was seen ten or more times. The chain combines TRBV7-3 with TRBJ2-7, with 12 bases that match TRBD2. CDR1 is SGHTA and CDR2 is FQGTGA in the germline V gene. This CDR3 contains 16 residues. Unmatched junction bases numbered 4, after V lost 2 bases and J lost 2 bases. CDR3 in amino acids: CASSLGLAGRTYEQYF. The CDR3, as DNA: TGTGCCAGCAGCTTAGGACTAGCGGGACGGACCTACGAGCAGTACTTC.

The chain is built from TRBV6-6 and TRBJ1-2; TRBD1 is a possible D gene (6 bases). The CDR3 length is 12 residues. CDR1 is MNHNY, CDR2 SVGAGI, per germline (reference sequence). Trimming left V 10 bases short and J 4 bases short, with 13 bases between. The CDR3 DNA sequence: TGTGCCACCCGGACAGAAGGCTATGGCTACACCTTC. Encoded protein: CATRTEGYGYTF.

This clonotype has only a few counts. V and J are TRBV29-1 and TRBJ2-7; the match to TRBD2 covers 7 bases. The assigned J gene may be wrong: the sequence end matches TRBJ2-1 better. The V gene's germline CDR1 is SQVTM and CDR2 ANQGSEA. CDR3 length: 15 amino acids. CDR3 sequence (DNA): TGCAGCGTTCGTGGACTAGTGGGGTCCTACAATGAGCAGTTCTTC. It translates to CSVRGLVGSYNEQFF.

This clonotype was recorded a few times. V usage is TRBV11-2 and J usage is TRBJ2-5; D is undetermined. CDR1 and CDR2 from the germline V gene are SGHAT and FQNNGV. The CDR3 contains 17 residues. V was cut by 4 bases and J by 1 base, with 19 bases left in between. The CDR3 DNA follows: TGTGCCAGCAGCTCGGAGATCGGTCGCGTCGCCCAAGAGACCCAGTACTTC. This translates into CASSSEIGRVAQETQYF.

The rearrangement links TRBV18 to TRBJ1-4; D is perhaps TRBD1 (6 bases). The CDR3 runs to 15 residues. Germline lookup yields CDR1 KGHSH and CDR2 LQKENI. V lost 2 bases, J lost 8 bases, and 15 bases lay in between. For the CDR3, the DNA is TGTGCCAGCTCACCAAATAGCGGGGGCGGCGAAAAACTGTTTTTT. Translating it yields CASSPNSGGGEKLFF. Full variable domain (rest looked up from reference TRBV18 and TRBJ1-4): NAGVMQNPRHLVRRRGQEARLRCSPMKGHSHVYWYRQLPEEGLKFMVYLQKENIIDESGMPKERFSAEFPKEGPSILRIQQVVRGDSAAYFCASSPNSGGGEKLFFGSGTQLSVL.

This clonotype was counted at least ten times. The chain employs TRBV7-9 and TRBJ2-5; D is ambiguous. Per germline, CDR1 SEHNR and CDR2 FQNEAQ (reference sequence). The CDR3 extends over 14 amino acids. V dropped 5 bases and J dropped 2 bases, with 12 bases sitting between them. CDR3 nucleotide sequence: TGTGCCAGCAGCCGAGATTTCCTTCAAGAGACCCAGTACTTC. Translating it yields CASSRDFLQETQYF.

In this sample, this clonotype turned up a few times. The CDR3: CASSLPAQVETQYF. CDR3 in DNA: TGTGCCAGCAGCTTACCCGCGCAAGTGGAGACCCAGTACTTC. The chain recombines TRBV7-6 with TRBJ2-5; D gene unclear. CDR1 SGHVS and CDR2 FNYEAQ come from the germline V gene. The ends were cut back, 2 bases at V and 5 bases at J, with 12 bases in the middle. This CDR3 contains 14 residues.

This clonotype was counted at least ten times. V gene TRBV14 combines with J gene TRBJ2-7, with TRBD2 matching 9 bases. CDR3 length: 15 residues. The V gene's germline CDR1 is SGHDN and CDR2 FVKESK. V trimming: 4 bases; J trimming: 2 bases; junction bases outside the gene matches: 6. The CDR3 here is CASSPMTSGAYEQYF. In nucleotides, the CDR3 is TGTGCCAGCAGCCCTATGACTAGCGGAGCCTACGAGCAGTACTTC.

This clonotype was seen ten or more times. The chain recombines TRBV9 with TRBJ1-4; possibly TRBD1 for D (5 bases). The CDR3 has 15 amino acids. Trimming removed 2 bases at V and 8 bases at J, with 16 bases between. Per the germline V gene, CDR1 is SGDLS and CDR2 is YYNGEE. The CDR3 sequence is CASSVQGDGSEKLFF. The DNA for the CDR3 is TGTGCCAGCAGCGTGCAAGGGGACGGTTCGGAAAAACTGTTTTTT.

This clonotype was seen at least ten times. The chain joins TRBV19 to TRBJ1-5; 8 bases match TRBD1. Trimming took 3 bases from V and 0 from J; bases not matched to a gene: 13. This CDR3 has 19 amino acids. Germline CDR1 and CDR2: LNHDA and SQIVND (reference sequence). Here the CDR3 DNA reads TGTGCCAGTAGTATCCGTCCGGGACAGGCCCAATATAGCAATCAGCCCCAGCATTTT. This codes for CASSIRPGQAQYSNQPQHF.

In its sample, this clonotype was seen once. V and J are TRBV2 and TRBJ2-5; 9 nucleotides align to TRBD1. V shed 6 bases and J 5 bases; nucleotides not matched to a gene: 10. The germline V gene has CDR1 SNHLY and CDR2 FYNNEI. The CDR3 spans 15 residues. CDR3 in DNA: TGTGCCAGCAGACAAGGAACAGGGGGCATGGAGACCCAGTACTTC. It encodes CASRQGTGGMETQYF. The variable domain in full, with the rest retrieved from reference TRBV2 and TRBJ2-5, is EPEVTQTPSHQVTQMGQEVILRCVPISNHLYFYWYRQILGQKVEFLVSFYNNEISEKSEIFDDQFSVERPDGSNFTLKIRSTKLEDSAMYFCASRQGTGGMETQYFGPGTRLLVL.

V is TRBV19 and J is TRBJ1-6; D gene uncertain. V was cut by 9 bases and J by 7 bases, with 7 bases left in between. Per germline, CDR1 LNHDA and CDR2 SQIVND (reference sequence). This CDR3 contains 11 residues. The CDR3 protein is CARGGNSPLHF. In nucleotides, the CDR3 is TGTGCCAGGGGAGGGAATTCACCCCTCCACTTT.

Of note for this clonotype: One end of the junction does not line up with germline, which may come from a read error. The J gene is TRBJ1-3, the V gene TRBV20-1; D is ambiguous. The CDR3 is 11 amino acids. Germline CDR1 is DFQATT and CDR2 is SNEGSKA (reference sequence). DNA for the CDR3: TGCAGTGCTAGAGATCCCCCCATCTACCGATTT. It yields the protein CSARDPPIYRF.

The V and J genes are TRBV12-3 or TRBV12-4 and TRBJ2-5, with D possibly being TRBD1 or TRBD2 (5 bases each). The ends were cut back, 7 bases at V and 5 bases at J, with 17 bases in the middle. CDR3 length equals 14 residues. This chain's CDR3 is CASTANTGAETQYF. In nucleotides, the CDR3 is TGTGCCAGCACCGCGAACACCGGGGCGGAGACCCAGTACTTC.

This clonotype appeared many times. J is TRBJ1-1 and V is TRBV2; D remains unclear. Trimming took off 2 bases at V and 1 base at J, with 5 bases between the two ends. Germline CDR1 is SNHLY and CDR2 is FYNNEI. The CDR3 totals 13 residues. The CDR3 DNA sequence: TGTGCCAGCAGTGAACGGGGGAACACTGAAGCTTTCTTT. Protein product: CASSERGNTEAFF.

In this sample, this clonotype turned up a few times. This chain links TRBV2 with TRBJ2-5; D may be TRBD1 (6 bases). Germline CDR1 reads SNHLY; CDR2 reads FYNNEI. The CDR3 has 13 amino acids. V was pared by 11 bases and J by 9 bases, with 22 bases between. The CDR3 region has the DNA TGTGCCCAACAAAGGGGAACAGGGACGGCCCAGTACTTC. Its translation is CAQQRGTGTAQYF.

This clonotype was recorded only once. V and J are TRBV10-2 and TRBJ1-6; the D gene is possibly TRBD1 (6 bases). Trimming stripped 4 bases from V and 7 bases from J, with 17 bases between. The CDR3 is 16 residues long. Germline loops: CDR1 WSHSY, CDR2 SAAADI. CDR3 protein: CASSGGLAGANSPLHF. DNA of the CDR3: TGCGCCAGCAGTGGAGGACTAGCGGGGGCAAATTCACCCCTCCACTTT.

This clonotype showed up just once. A single base separates this from a much larger clone, so it may be a read error. The conserved phenylalanine or tryptophan normally closing the CDR3 is absent here, so this likely arose from a read error. The rearrangement uses TRBV7-9 and TRBJ2-7, with TRBD1 as a possible D gene (5 bases). Trimming removed 5 bases at V and 2 bases at J, with 10 bases between. Per the germline V gene, CDR1 is SEHNR and CDR2 is FQNEAQ (reference sequence). This CDR3 has 13 amino acids. In DNA, the CDR3 is TGTGCCAGCAGCCCCAGGGTAACCTACGAGCAGTACTCC. It translates to CASSPRVTYEQYS.

This chain joins TRBV9 and TRBJ1-4; a possible D gene is TRBD1 (5 bases). With 4 bases removed from V and 6 bases from J, the gap between germline ends came to 16 bases. The CDR3 loop spans 15 amino acids. Germline CDR1 is SGDLS and CDR2 is YYNGEE. The CDR3 bases are TGTGCCAGCAGCCCAGTTGGGGGGTTGGATGAAAAACTGTTTTTT. It yields the protein CASSPVGGLDEKLFF.

The table lists this clonotype with many counts. The CDR3 coding sequence is TGTGCCAGCCACGAAAGGGAGAATTCACCCCTCCACTTT. Translating it yields CASHERENSPLHF. The V gene is TRBV25-1, the J gene TRBJ1-6; D is ambiguous. The germline V gene has CDR1 MGHDK and CDR2 SYGVNS. The CDR3 contains 13 residues. The V end lost 8 bases, the J end lost 7 bases, and 12 bases lay between the germline ends.